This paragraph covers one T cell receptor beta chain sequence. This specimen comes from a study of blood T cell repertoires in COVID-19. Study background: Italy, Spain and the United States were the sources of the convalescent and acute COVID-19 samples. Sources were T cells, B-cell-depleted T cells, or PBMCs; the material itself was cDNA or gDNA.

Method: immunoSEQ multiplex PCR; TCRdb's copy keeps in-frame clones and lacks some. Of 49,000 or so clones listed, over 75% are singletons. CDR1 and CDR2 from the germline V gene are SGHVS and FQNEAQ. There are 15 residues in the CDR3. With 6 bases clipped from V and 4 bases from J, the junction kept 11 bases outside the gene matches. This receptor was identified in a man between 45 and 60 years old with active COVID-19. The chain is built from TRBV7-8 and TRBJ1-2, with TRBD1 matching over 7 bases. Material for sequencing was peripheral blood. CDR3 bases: TGTGCCAGCAGTCAGACAGGGATGTTTGGCTATGGCTACACCTTC. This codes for CASSQTGMFGYGYTF.